This T cell receptor (beta chain) was recorded in a study of vaccination effects on CD4 cells after COVID-19. Study in general: Each well held around 2 million PBMC cultured with 8.5 to 10 ug/ml peptides and approximately 11 IU/ml IL-2.

Study results and caveats: The vaccine-induced clones of healthy vaccinees included only 1 of 255 that cross-reacted with common cold coronaviruses.

On this clone itself: Its antigen is not identified.

Cultured cells yielded isolated CD4+ T cells after 10 to 11 days. Having tested negative for nucleocapsid antibodies, the vaccine recipients showed no prior SARS-CoV-2 infection. At days 3 and 7, half of the medium was exchanged for IL-2 medium. The CDR3 consists of 15 residues. Trimming at V came to 3 bases and at J to 8 bases, leaving 11 bases not matched to a gene. Germline CDR1 is SGHTS and CDR2 is YDEGEE. Method: immunoSEQ multiplex PCR; TCRdb's copy keeps in-frame clones and lacks some. The sample records 70,000 or so clones, roughly three quarters being singletons. The receptor's source is a human donor who received a COVID-19 vaccine. The chain links TRBV5-8 to TRBJ2-1; TRBD2 agrees at 7 bases. The sequencing here drew on CD4+ T cells from PBMCs cultured without peptide, taken before COVID-19 vaccination. The CDR3 region is CASSSSGLPRDEQFF. The DNA of the CDR3 is TGTGCCAGCAGCTCCTCGGGACTACCTAGGGATGAGCAGTTCTTC.